One and the same sample provided the 22 T cell receptor beta chains below, sequenced in a study of graft-versus-host responses after intestinal transplantation (dated by TCRdb to 2020 to 2022). Their specific antigens are unknown. The protocol used for the library was the immunoSEQ multiplex PCR assay. TCRdb took over this immuneACCESS table, retaining in-frame rearrangements with V and J assigned. Such tables are incomplete; in checked studies, under half of the missing clones stem from an unresolved V gene, and the remainder is unexplained. Recorded for this sample are around 36,000 clones; about 95% of them occurred a single time. The ten largest clones capture 0.2% to 0.25% of the sample. Sample time point, as interpreted from the label and publication: cells obtained before transplantation from donor or recipient. This specimen consisted of unstimulated CD8+ T cells sorted from spleen or lymph node cells, obtained before transplant. These receptors were collected from a human donor who was the organ donor for an intestinal transplant.

The chain is built from TRBV28 and TRBJ2-5, with 8 bases matching TRBD2. Germline CDR1 is MDHEN and CDR2 is SYDVKM. CDR3 length: 14 amino acids. Unmatched junction bases numbered 7, after V lost 5 bases and J lost 5 bases. The CDR3 DNA is TGTGCCAGCAGTAACCCGGGGGGGGAGGAGACCCAGTACTTC. Protein sequence: CASSNPGGEETQYF.

The rearrangement links TRBV28 to TRBJ1-6, with D perhaps TRBD1 (5 bases). CDR1 is MDHEN, CDR2 SYDVKM, per germline. The CDR3 loop spans 14 amino acids. Deletions cut 5 bases from V and 8 bases from J, with 13 bases between. CDR3 DNA sequence: TGTGCCAGCAGTCCCAGGGATGGCCATTCACCCCTCCACTTT. Residues: CASSPRDGHSPLHF.

The V and J genes are TRBV2 and TRBJ2-7; TRBD2 might be the D (5 bases). CDR3 length: 15 residues. Trimming pared 1 base from V and 4 bases from J, leaving 14 bases between. The germline V gene encodes CDR1 SNHLY and CDR2 FYNNEI. The CDR3 reads CASSEEAKAAYEQYF. CDR3 coding DNA: TGTGCCAGCAGTGAAGAGGCGAAAGCGGCATACGAGCAGTACTTC. Full variable domain (remainder filled in from reference TRBV2 and TRBJ2-7): EPEVTQTPSHQVTQMGQEVILRCVPISNHLYFYWYRQILGQKVEFLVSFYNNEISEKSEIFDDQFSVERPDGSNFTLKIRSTKLEDSAMYFCASSEEAKAAYEQYFGPGTRLTVT.

The chain joins TRBV27 to TRBJ2-1; D is perhaps TRBD1 or TRBD2 (7 bases each). Germline V gives CDR1 MNHEY, CDR2 SMNVEV (reference sequence). Trimming took off 8 bases at V and 5 bases at J, with 16 bases between the two ends. This CDR3 has 14 amino acids. The CDR3 DNA is TGTGCCAGCGCCAGGGGGGGGCCACACAATGAGCAGTTCTTC. It specifies CASARGGPHNEQFF.

V is TRBV7-8 and J is TRBJ2-2, with 7 positions matching TRBD1. This CDR3 is built from 17 residues. With 1 base clipped from V and 1 base from J, the junction kept 6 bases outside the gene matches. CDR1 SGHVS and CDR2 FQNEAQ come from the germline V gene. The CDR3 spells CASSLVPGTENTGELFF. CDR3 nucleotides: TGTGCCAGCAGCTTAGTCCCCGGGACAGAGAACACCGGGGAGCTGTTTTTT. The whole variable domain, remainder taken from reference TRBV7-8 and TRBJ2-2, is GAGVSQSPRYKVAKRGQDVALRCDPISGHVSLFWYQQALGQGPEFLTYFQNEAQLDKSGLPSDRFFAERPEGSVSTLKIQRTQQEDSAVYLCASSLVPGTENTGELFFGEGSRLTVL.

This rearrangement joins TRBV5-1 to TRBJ2-3, with TRBD1 as a possible D gene (5 bases). CDR3 size: 16 residues. CDR1 SGHRS and CDR2 YFSETQ come from the germline V gene. The V end lost 0 bases, the J end lost 2 bases, and 13 bases lay between the germline ends. The CDR3 reads CASSLVARVNTDTQYF. In nucleotides, the CDR3 is TGCGCCAGCAGCTTGGTGGCCAGGGTAAACACAGATACGCAGTATTTT.

The chain recombines TRBV7-2 with TRBJ2-5; no clear D gene. This CDR3 region has 15 residues. The V gene lost 4 bases and the J gene lost 1 base, with 13 bases spanning the gap. Per the germline V gene, CDR1 is SGHTA and CDR2 is FQGNSA. The CDR3 here is CASSSYQVLQETQYF. The DNA of the CDR3 is TGTGCCAGCAGCTCCTATCAGGTGCTCCAAGAGACCCAGTACTTC.

This clone appeared a single time. The rearrangement uses TRBV28 and TRBJ2-6, with D possibly being TRBD1 (5 bases). CDR1 and CDR2 (germline): MDHEN, SYDVKM. This CDR3 region has 16 residues. Trimming removed 6 bases from V and 2 bases from J, with 14 bases in between. The CDR3 protein is CASSPLPGTGANVLTF. In DNA form, the CDR3 reads TGTGCCAGCAGCCCTCTCCCAGGGACTGGGGCCAACGTCCTGACTTTC.

The J gene is TRBJ2-2, the V gene TRBV28; 8 bases agree with TRBD2. The V segment lost 8 bases and the J segment 7 bases; nucleotides outside the gene matches: 12. In germline, CDR1 is MDHEN, CDR2 SYDVKM. The CDR3 totals 15 residues. CDR3 sequence: CASAERGSGVGELFF. The CDR3 nucleotides read TGTGCCAGCGCGGAGCGGGGGTCTGGGGTCGGGGAGCTGTTTTTT.

The chain combines TRBV6-5 with TRBJ2-7; D gene unclear. The CDR3 sequence is 13 residues long. The germline V gene has CDR1 MNHEY and CDR2 SVGAGI. Trimming removed 4 bases from V and 1 base from J, with 8 bases in between. The CDR3 is CASSFGPSYEQYF. CDR3 nucleotide sequence: TGTGCCAGCAGTTTCGGACCATCCTACGAGCAGTACTTC.

This rearrangement joins TRBV5-4 to TRBJ2-7; weak D call: TRBD2 (5 bases). Trimming left V 0 bases short and J 2 bases short, with 6 bases between. Germline CDR1 and CDR2: SGHNT and YYREEE (reference sequence). The CDR3 sequence is 13 residues long. CDR3 loop: CASSLAGTYEQYF. In DNA, the CDR3 is TGTGCCAGCAGCTTGGCGGGGACCTACGAGCAGTACTTC.

The V and J genes are TRBV7-9 and TRBJ2-2; 8 bases line up with TRBD2. CDR1 is SEHNR and CDR2 is FQNEAQ in the germline V gene (reference sequence). V was clipped by 4 bases and J by 4 bases; unmatched bases: 5. This CDR3 has 15 amino acids. Here the CDR3 reads CASSSNGGATGELFF. CDR3 sequence (DNA): TGTGCCAGCAGCTCGAACGGGGGGGCCACCGGGGAGCTGTTTTTT.

The chain joins TRBV6-1 to TRBJ1-4, with D possibly TRBD1 on 6 matching bases. This CDR3 is built from 15 residues. Germline CDR1 MNHNS, CDR2 SASEGT. V dropped 2 bases and J dropped 2 bases, with 9 bases sitting between them. The CDR3 reads CASSEQGRTNEKLFF. DNA for the CDR3: TGTGCCAGCAGTGAACAGGGGCGGACTAATGAAAAACTGTTTTTT.

This clone was seen just once. The gene calls are TRBV4-3 and TRBJ1-2; D remains unclear. Germline CDR1 LGHNA, CDR2 YSLEER. The V and J ends lost 3 bases and 0 bases respectively, with 11 bases between them. This CDR3 spans 15 amino acids. The CDR3 sequence is CASSHGPVANYGYTF. The CDR3 DNA follows: TGCGCCAGCAGCCATGGACCGGTAGCTAACTATGGCTACACCTTC.

The chain recombines TRBV6-7 with TRBJ1-4; no firm D call. TRBV6-7 is an ORF, with its function uncertain. Trimming removed 2 bases at V and 5 bases at J, with 6 bases between. CDR3 length: 13 amino acids. The CDR3 sequence is CASSYGCNEKLFF. CDR3 bases: TGTGCCAGCAGTTACGGGTGCAATGAAAAACTGTTTTTT.

The chain is built from TRBV30 and TRBJ2-1; D unresolved. Germline values: CDR1 GTSNPN, CDR2 SVGIG (reference sequence). V gave up 7 bases and J gave up 0 bases, with 10 bases separating them. The CDR3 has 13 amino acids. CDR3 bases: TGTGCCTATGACGCGAGCTCCTACAATGAGCAGTTCTTC. Protein product: CAYDASSYNEQFF.

This chain connects TRBV14 to TRBJ2-2; D unclear. Per germline, CDR1 SGHDN and CDR2 FVKESK. This CDR3 spans 16 amino acids. Trimming took 1 base from V and 6 from J, leaving 15 bases between them. The CDR3 is CASSQVVQYPPGELFF. The DNA for the CDR3 is TGTGCCAGCAGCCAAGTTGTCCAGTATCCCCCCGGGGAGCTGTTTTTT.

The chain has TRBV6-5 and TRBJ2-5, with unresolved D. Trimming stripped 2 bases from V and 0 bases from J, with 4 bases between. The CDR3 is 13 residues long. Germline CDR1 reads MNHEY; CDR2 reads SVGAGI. CDR3 region: CASSYGHQETQYF. The CDR3 nucleotides read TGTGCCAGCAGTTACGGGCACCAAGAGACCCAGTACTTC.

This clone is a singleton in its sample. The chain links TRBV11-2 to TRBJ2-5; possibly TRBD2 for D (6 bases). The CDR3 contains 13 residues. CDR1 is SGHAT, CDR2 FQNNGV, per germline. Trimming removed 5 bases from V and 5 bases from J, with 12 bases in between. The CDR3 DNA is TGTGCCAGCAGCCTGGAGGGTTCGGAGACCCAGTACTTC. This encodes CASSLEGSETQYF.

The V call is TRBV7-3, the J call TRBJ2-1; 12 bases are a match to TRBD2. V gave up 4 bases and J gave up 3 bases; unmatched junction bases: 4. The CDR3 loop spans 16 amino acids. Per the germline V gene, CDR1 is SGHTA and CDR2 is FQGTGA. The CDR3 bases are TGTGCCAGCAGCTCTAGCGGGGGGGCGGACTACAATGAGCAGTTCTTC. Translation: CASSSSGGADYNEQFF.

The chain recombines TRBV4-3 with TRBJ2-7; 9 bases match TRBD2. The J segment lost 3 bases and the V segment lost 0 bases, leaving 3 bases of the junction unmatched. The CDR3 sequence is 15 residues long. The germline V gene encodes CDR1 LGHNA and CDR2 YSLEER. As DNA, the CDR3 is TGCGCCAGCAGCCAAGAAAGCGGGGGGTTCTACGAGCAGTACTTC. Amino acid sequence: CASSQESGGFYEQYF.

The genes are TRBV27 and TRBJ2-3; 9 bases are a match to TRBD2. Germline lookup yields CDR1 MNHEY and CDR2 SMNVEV (reference sequence). The junction had 10 bases not matched to a gene; V was cut back by 4 bases and J by 5 bases. The CDR3 runs to 16 residues. CDR3 loop: CASSSKSGGLIDTQYF. DNA for the CDR3: TGTGCCAGCAGTTCAAAAAGCGGGGGGTTAATAGATACGCAGTATTTT.